Listed below are T cell receptor beta chains from one sample, sequenced in a study of Ad26.COV2.S vaccination and SARS-CoV-2 variants. Only in-frame clones appear in the TCRdb table, and some are missing; sequencing was by immunoSEQ multiplex PCR. Found here are under 550,000 clones, 70% to 90% of them singletons; the top ten hold less than 4%. Sample: peripheral blood, taken in a trial of Ad26.COV2.S vaccine versus placebo. The receptors come from a person aged 18-65 years who received the Ad26.COV2.S COVID-19 vaccine or a placebo. Both conserved end residues are part of each CDR3. The D gene is left open where the match is weak. Size tells how often a clone was seen (once, few, many) or the class of an expanded clone, and some rows leave it out.

size | J | V | length | D | DNA | CDR3
- | TRBJ2-1 | TRBV19 | 16 | - | TGTGCCAGTAGGCAGGACCCCCTTGACGCGGGTGATGAGCAGTTCTTC | CASRQDPLDAGDEQFF
- | TRBJ2-1 | TRBV5-4 | 13 | - | TGTGCCAGCAGCCCCTCCGGGCGGGATGAGCAGTTCTTC | CASSPSGRDEQFF
- | TRBJ2-5 | TRBV7-8 | 13 | TRBD1 | TGTGCCAGCAGCCGACAGGGCACGGAGACCCAGTACTTC | CASSRQGTETQYF
- | TRBJ1-6 | TRBV14 | 16 | - | TGTGCCAGCAGCCAATCCCCGACCAGTTCTAATTCACCCCTCCACTTT | CASSQSPTSSNSPLHF
- | TRBJ2-3 | TRBV7-3 | 18 | TRBD2 | TGTGCCAGCAGCTTAAGAAGGTTGGCGGGGGATGGCACAGATACGCAGTATTTT | CASSLRRLAGDGTDTQYF
- | TRBJ1-6 | TRBV5-6 | 13 | - | TGTGCCAGCAGCTTGGGAGTCCGGGGGCCCCTCCACTTT | CASSLGVRGPLHF
- | TRBJ2-6 | TRBV9 | 14 | - | TGTGCCAGCAGCGCTCCCGGGGGGGCCAACGTCCTGACTTTC | CASSAPGGANVLTF
- | TRBJ2-6 | TRBV6-1 | 18 | - | TGTGCCAGCACTGAAGCCGGGCTCCCACTTTCTGGGGCCAACGTCCTGACTTTC | CASTEAGLPLSGANVLTF
- | TRBJ2-7 | TRBV5-8 | 13 | - | TGTGCCAGCAGCTTCCGACAGGCCTACGAGCAGTACTTC | CASSFRQAYEQYF
- | TRBJ2-5 | TRBV4-1 | 17 | TRBD2 | TGCGCCAGCAGCCGAAGGCGGCTAGCGGGAACTCAAGAGACCCAGTACTTC | CASSRRRLAGTQETQYF
- | TRBJ2-6 | TRBV7-9 | 15 | - | TGTGCCAGCAGCTTAGTCGTTGGGAGGGCCAACGTCCTGACTTTC | CASSLVVGRANVLTF
- | TRBJ2-7 | TRBV9 | 14 | - | TGTGCCAGCAGCGTCGACGGGGAAATCTACGAGCAGTACTTC | CASSVDGEIYEQYF
- | TRBJ2-7 | TRBV5-1 | 14 | TRBD1 | TGCGCCAGCAGCTTAGACAGGGACCGCTACGAGCAGTACTTC | CASSLDRDRYEQYF
- | TRBJ2-7 | TRBV28 | 14 | TRBD2 | TGTGCCAGCAGTTCACGGGGGGGCGCAGTCGAGCAGTACTTC | CASSSRGGAVEQYF
- | TRBJ2-1 | TRBV13 | 15 | - | TGTGCCAGCAGCTTAGGGGGCGGGTCTTACAATGAGCAGTTCTTC | CASSLGGGSYNEQFF
once | TRBJ1-5 | TRBV6-5 | 13 | - | TGTGCCAGCAGTTCCGGGGTCCCAGGGCCCCAGCATTTT | CASSSGVPGPQHF
few | TRBJ1-5 | TRBV7-2 | 19 | - | TGTGCCAGCAGCTCTTATCCGGTTAGGGCCGCAAATAGCAATCAGCCCCAGCATTTT | CASSSYPVRAANSNQPQHF
- | TRBJ2-3 | TRBV11-2 | 17 | - | TGTGCCAGCAGCGACCCCAAGGAGACACTAAGCACAGATACGCAGTATTTT | CASSDPKETLSTDTQYF
- | TRBJ2-7 | TRBV11-2 | 14 | - | TGTGCCAGCAGCTTAGCTGGGAATGAGTACGAGCAGTACTTC | CASSLAGNEYEQYF
- | TRBJ2-7 | TRBV15 | 15 | TRBD1 | TGTGCCACCAGCAGACACCGGGACAGGGGCTACGAGCAGTACTTC | CATSRHRDRGYEQYF
- | TRBJ2-2 | TRBV29-1 | 16 | TRBD1 | TGCAGCGTGGGTCTCCCCGACAGGGGAGGCACCGGGGAGCTGTTTTTT | CSVGLPDRGGTGELFF
- | TRBJ1-3 | TRBV10-1 | 14 | - | TGCGCCAGCAGTGCAGCTTTTACTGGAAACACCATATATTTT | CASSAAFTGNTIYF
- | TRBJ1-6 | TRBV7-2 | 14 | - | TGTGCCAGCAGCCCTCAGGGAGGTAATTCACCCCTCCACTTT | CASSPQGGNSPLHF
- | TRBJ1-6 | TRBV7-6 | 15 | - | TGTGCCAGCAGCTTAGAACGGCAGGGGAGATCACCCCTCCACTTT | CASSLERQGRSPLHF
- | TRBJ1-2 | TRBV9 | 15 | TRBD1 | TGTGCCAGCAGCGTTCAGGACAGGGAGAACTATGGCTACACCTTC | CASSVQDRENYGYTF
- | TRBJ2-5 | TRBV7-6 | 15 | TRBD2 | TGTGCCAGCAGCCAGCGACTAGCGACTCAAGAGACCCAGTACTTC | CASSQRLATQETQYF
- | TRBJ2-7 | TRBV5-4 | 14 | - | TGTGCCAGCAGCTTGGGGGGGCGGACCTACGAGCAGTACTTC | CASSLGGRTYEQYF
once | TRBJ2-5 | TRBV12-5 | 14 | - | TGTGCTAGTGGTAGGGACCAGGGCGAAAAGACCCAGTACTTC | CASGRDQGEKTQYF
- | TRBJ2-7 | TRBV7-9 | 13 | TRBD1 | TGTGCCAGCAGCTTGACAGGGATCTACGAGCAGTACTTC | CASSLTGIYEQYF
- | TRBJ1-2 | TRBV6-6 | 14 | TRBD1 | TGTGCCAGCAGTCACCCGACAGGGAACTATGGCTACACCTTC | CASSHPTGNYGYTF
- | TRBJ2-1 | TRBV28 | 17 | TRBD1 | TGTGCCAGCAGTTTCAAGGACAGGGGGCTATCCTACAATGAGCAGTTCTTC | CASSFKDRGLSYNEQFF
- | TRBJ2-2 | TRBV3-1/TRBV3-2 | 17 | TRBD2 | TGTGCCAGCAGCCAAGAGGTAGCGGGTCCGGCCGGCGGGGAGCTGTTTTTT | CASSQEVAGPAGGELFF
- | TRBJ1-1 | TRBV11-2 | 14 | - | TGTGCCAGCAGCTTAGTCACGGGATGGACTGAAGCTTTCTTT | CASSLVTGWTEAFF
- | TRBJ2-5 | TRBV5-5 | 16 | - | TGTGCCAGCAGCTTTGGCGTTGCGGGGGCGGGGGAGACCCAGTACTTC | CASSFGVAGAGETQYF
- | TRBJ2-5 | TRBV5-8 | 15 | - | TGTGCCAGCAGCGCGCGGGCACAGCTGGGCGAGACCCAGTACTTC | CASSARAQLGETQYF
few | TRBJ1-6 | TRBV7-9 | 17 | TRBD1 | TGTGCCAGCAGCTTAGGAAACAGGGGTTTTGGGAATTCACCCCTCCACTTT | CASSLGNRGFGNSPLHF
few | TRBJ1-4 | TRBV9 | 15 | - | TGTGCCAGCAGCGTAGAGGGCAGGGAGCATGAAAAACTGTTTTTT | CASSVEGREHEKLFF
many | TRBJ2-4 | TRBV29-1 | 12 | - | TGCAGCGTGGAGCTAGCCAAAAACATTCAGTACTTC | CSVELAKNIQYF
- | TRBJ2-6 | TRBV3-1/TRBV3-2 | 15 | - | TGTGCCAGCAGCCAACAGAGCTCTGGGGCCAACGTCCTGACTTTC | CASSQQSSGANVLTF
- | TRBJ2-3 | TRBV6-1 | 17 | TRBD2 | TGTGCCAGCAGTGAACTGGGACTAGCGGAATACACAGATACGCAGTATTTT | CASSELGLAEYTDTQYF
- | TRBJ2-2 | TRBV29-1 | 12 | TRBD1 | TGCAGCGTGGACAGGGTCACCGGGGAGCTGTTTTTT | CSVDRVTGELFF
- | TRBJ2-2 | TRBV7-9 | 14 | - | TGTGCCAGCAGCTTGAGGGGGGACACCGGGGAGCTGTTTTTT | CASSLRGDTGELFF
- | TRBJ2-7 | TRBV19 | 15 | - | TGTGCCAGTAGTTCAGGGAAGCTTGGATCCTACGAGCAGTACTTC | CASSSGKLGSYEQYF
- | TRBJ2-3 | TRBV30 | 15 | TRBD1 | TGTGCCTGGAGGTACCCGACAGGGGGCCCAGATACGCAGTATTTT | CAWRYPTGGPDTQYF
- | TRBJ1-1 | TRBV7-9 | 15 | TRBD1 | TGTGCCAGCAGCTTGACAGGGGGCGTGAACACTGAAGCTTTCTTT | CASSLTGGVNTEAFF
- | TRBJ2-7 | TRBV14 | 14 | - | TGTGCCAGCAGCCAGGGCAGACCGTCCTACGAGCAGTACTTC | CASSQGRPSYEQYF
many | TRBJ1-6 | TRBV5-4 | 16 | - | TGTGCCAGCAGCCGAGACCCAATAGACGGAGGTTCACCCCTCCACTTT | CASSRDPIDGGSPLHF
few | TRBJ2-2 | TRBV3-1/TRBV3-2 | 15 | TRBD2 | TGTGCCAGCAGCCAAGCAAGGGAGGGATACGGGGAGCTGTTTTTT | CASSQAREGYGELFF
- | TRBJ2-1 | TRBV6-4 | 16 | - | TGTGCCAGCAGTGAATGGGGGGACAGTATGTACAATGAGCAGTTCTTC | CASSEWGDSMYNEQFF
- | TRBJ2-1 | TRBV6-5 | 16 | - | TGTGCCAGCAGTTACGGGTTTGGCGGCTCCTACAATGAGCAGTTCTTC | CASSYGFGGSYNEQFF
- | TRBJ1-2 | TRBV7-9 | 15 | - | TGTGCCAGCAGCTTCGCTAGAGACAGTTACTATGGCTACACCTTC | CASSFARDSYYGYTF
- | TRBJ2-4 | TRBV24-1 | 13 | - | TGTGCCCCCCGTCGTGGGGCCAAAAACATTCAGTACTTC | CAPRRGAKNIQYF
once | TRBJ2-3 | TRBV28 | 17 | - | TGTGCCAGCAGACCTTGGGAGACCGGAGATGGCACAGATACGCAGTATTTT | CASRPWETGDGTDTQYF
- | TRBJ2-3 | TRBV9 | 17 | TRBD2 | TGTGCCAGCAGCTTGCGGGCTAGCGGGGGGGCCGCAGATACGCAGTATTTT | CASSLRASGGAADTQYF
- | TRBJ2-3 | TRBV6-5 | 15 | - | TGTGCCAGCAGTTACTCCGGTACTCGCACAGATACGCAGTATTTT | CASSYSGTRTDTQYF
- | TRBJ2-1 | TRBV15 | 13 | TRBD2 | TGTGCCACCAGCAGAGACCCAGGGACTAGCAAGTTCTTC | CATSRDPGTSKFF
- | TRBJ2-5 | TRBV19 | 16 | - | TGTGCCAGTAGTGCCCCCGGGGTGTCGTACCAAGAGACCCAGTACTTC | CASSAPGVSYQETQYF
- | TRBJ2-4 | TRBV18 | 15 | - | TGTGCCAGCTCACCGGTCCCAGGGACGGTTGACATTCAGTACTTC | CASSPVPGTVDIQYF
- | TRBJ2-1 | TRBV6-1 | 18 | - | TGTGCCAGCAGTGAATTTCAGGGTAGAACTACTGACTACAATGAGCAGTTCTTC | CASSEFQGRTTDYNEQFF
- | TRBJ2-1 | TRBV6-4 | 11 | - | TGTGCCAGCAGTGACTCCGGTGAGCAGTTCTTC | CASSDSGEQFF